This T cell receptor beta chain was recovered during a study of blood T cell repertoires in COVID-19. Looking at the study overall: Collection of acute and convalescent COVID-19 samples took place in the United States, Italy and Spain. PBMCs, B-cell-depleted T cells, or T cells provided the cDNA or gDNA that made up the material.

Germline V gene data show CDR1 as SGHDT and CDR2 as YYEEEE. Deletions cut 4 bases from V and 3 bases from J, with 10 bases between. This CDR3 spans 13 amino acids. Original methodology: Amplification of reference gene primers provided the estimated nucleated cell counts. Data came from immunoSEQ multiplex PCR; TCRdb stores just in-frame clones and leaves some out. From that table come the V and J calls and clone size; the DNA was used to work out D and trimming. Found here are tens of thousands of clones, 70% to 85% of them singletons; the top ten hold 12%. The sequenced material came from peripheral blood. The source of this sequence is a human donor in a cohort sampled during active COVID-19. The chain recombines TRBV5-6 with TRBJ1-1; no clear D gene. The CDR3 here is CASSTLGDTEAFF. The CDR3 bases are TGTGCCAGCAGCACTCTCGGAGACACTGAAGCTTTCTTT.